This is a list of T cell receptor beta chains from one sample in a study of T cell responses to AZD1222 COVID-19 vaccine. Produced via immunoSEQ multiplex PCR; TCRdb's table is partial and in-frame only. The top ten clones hold about 5.1% of a sample with about 150,000 clones, approximately 87% of them seen once. Sequences were derived from peripheral blood, sampled on day 0 of MenACWY control vaccination. These receptors originate from an adult in good health. CDR3s include the opening cysteine and the closing phenylalanine or tryptophan. The D gene is left open where the match is weak. Size is omitted from some rows. Given values are once, few, many or a class for expanded clones.

j_call | clone_size | d_call | v_call | cdr3_aa | cdr3_nt
TRBJ2-5 | . | TRBD1 | TRBV2 | CASSEDRGEETQYF | TGTGCCAGCAGTGAGGACAGGGGCGAAGAGACCCAGTACTTC
TRBJ2-6 | . | . | TRBV6-5 | CASKRVSGANVLTF | TGTGCCAGCAAAAGAGTCTCTGGGGCCAACGTCCTGACTTTC
TRBJ1-1 | . | . | TRBV25-1 | CASSPFRSTTEAFF | TGTGCCAGCAGTCCATTTCGGTCCACCACTGAAGCTTTCTTT
TRBJ1-4 | . | . | TRBV6-6 | CASSYQRATNEKLFF | TGTGCCAGCAGTTACCAGCGCGCAACTAATGAAAAACTGTTTTTT
TRBJ1-1 | . | . | TRBV5-8 | CASSFQGAFF | TGTGCCAGCAGCTTTCAGGGAGCTTTCTTT
TRBJ2-7 | . | TRBD1 | TRBV18 | CASSPLGTGAGHEQYF | TGTGCCAGCTCACCACTGGGGACAGGGGCAGGACACGAGCAGTACTTC
TRBJ2-7 | . | TRBD2 | TRBV5-1 | CASRPGLAVASEQYF | TGCGCCAGCAGACCGGGACTAGCGGTAGCGTCCGAGCAGTACTTC
TRBJ2-7 | . | . | TRBV7-2 | CATTVGEQYF | TGTGCCACCACCGTGGGCGAGCAGTACTTC
TRBJ2-5 | once | . | TRBV21-1 | CASSSFPGADSGTVRETQYF | TGTGCCAGCAGCTCTTTCCCCGGGGCAGATAGCGGAACCGTCCGGGAGACCCAGTACTTC
TRBJ2-3 | . | . | TRBV11-2 | CASSPTLTDTQYF | TGTGCCAGCAGCCCCACCCTCACAGATACGCAGTATTTT
TRBJ1-5 | . | . | TRBV9 | CASSPSIGNQPQHF | TGTGCCAGCAGCCCATCAATAGGCAATCAGCCCCAGCATTTT
TRBJ1-5 | . | . | TRBV10-3 | CAISDSSNQPQHF | TGTGCCATCAGTGACAGTAGCAATCAGCCCCAGCATTTT
TRBJ2-1 | . | . | TRBV5-1 | CASTLIFQGGEQFF | TGCGCCAGCACCCTAATATTCCAGGGTGGTGAGCAGTTCTTC
TRBJ1-4 | once | TRBD1 | TRBV6-5 | CASSPRTGGLEKLFF | TGTGCCAGCAGTCCCCGGACAGGGGGTCTTGAAAAACTGTTTTTT
TRBJ2-2 | . | TRBD2 | TRBV5-5 | CASRRAGAGELFF | TGTGCCAGCAGGCGCGCGGGGGCCGGGGAGCTGTTTTTT
TRBJ1-1 | . | . | TRBV7-2 | CASSFEGLNTEAFF | TGTGCCAGCAGCTTTGAGGGGTTGAACACTGAAGCTTTCTTT
TRBJ2-7 | . | TRBD2 | TRBV25-1 | CASMPAGGTEEQYF | TGTGCCAGCATGCCTGCGGGAGGTACGGAGGAGCAGTACTTC
TRBJ1-2 | . | . | TRBV7-8 | CASSLEGRSGYTF | TGTGCCAGCAGCTTAGAGGGCCGGTCTGGCTACACCTTC
TRBJ1-5 | . | . | TRBV7-9 | CASSRDNQPQHF | TGTGCCAGCAGCCGTGATAATCAGCCCCAGCATTTT
TRBJ2-5 | . | . | TRBV3-1/TRBV3-2 | CASSQREGEETQYF | TGTGCCAGCAGCCAACGGGAAGGGGAAGAGACCCAGTACTTC
TRBJ2-4 | . | . | TRBV19 | CATAGGLAKNIQYF | TGTGCCACCGCCGGTGGTCTAGCCAAAAACATTCAGTACTTC
TRBJ1-3 | . | . | TRBV15 | CATSRIPDSGNTIYF | TGTGCCACCAGCAGAATACCGGACTCTGGAAACACCATATATTTT
TRBJ1-3 | . | . | TRBV19 | CASSSGRPVGNTIYF | TGTGCCAGTAGTTCGGGACGGCCAGTTGGAAACACCATATATTTT
TRBJ1-1 | few | . | TRBV10-3 | CAISEGEQSTEAFF | TGTGCCATCAGTGAAGGGGAACAATCCACTGAAGCTTTCTTT
TRBJ2-3 | . | . | TRBV3-1/TRBV3-2 | CASSQSGYPTDTQYF | TGTGCCAGCAGCCAGTCGGGATACCCCACAGATACGCAGTATTTT
TRBJ1-2 | . | TRBD1 | TRBV27 | CASSLAGTVGGYTF | TGTGCCAGCAGTTTAGCAGGGACAGTAGGTGGCTACACCTTC
TRBJ2-7 | . | . | TRBV21-1 | CASSRGGPYEQYF | TGTGCCAGCAGCCGAGGGGGGCCCTACGAGCAGTACTTC
TRBJ2-3 | . | TRBD1 | TRBV9 | CASNRDRGTDTQYF | TGTGCCTCTAACCGGGACAGGGGCACAGATACGCAGTATTTT
TRBJ1-2 | once | . | TRBV30 | CAWSWQIYGYTF | TGTGCCTGGTCTTGGCAGATCTATGGCTACACCTTC
TRBJ1-1 | . | . | TRBV6-5 | CASRRGDTEAFF | TGTGCCAGTAGAAGGGGCGACACTGAAGCTTTCTTT
TRBJ2-7 | . | . | TRBV18 | CASSPPTGGRYEQYF | TGTGCCAGCTCACCACCGACCGGGGGGCGCTACGAGCAGTACTTC